The TCR beta chain under discussion was sequenced for a study of T-cell reconstitution after alpha-beta-depleted transplantation in children. Preparation of the TCRbeta library was carried out with unique molecular identifiers. Each CDR3 protein is one row after TCRdb ran MiXCR on the PCR reads. The sample includes about 200,000 distinct CDR3 sequences, about 14% seen only once; the top ten take less than 15%. V lost 4 bases and J lost 2; bases outside the gene matches: 5. Germline loops: CDR1 MNHNY, CDR2 SVGAGI (reference sequence). The CDR3 extends over 15 amino acids. The material sequenced was PBMCs from the stem cell graft donor, taken from the stem cell graft. This clonotype was sampled from a human donor who donated a stem cell graft to a child with acute lymphoblastic leukemia. The chain joins TRBV6-6 to TRBJ1-1; 9 bases align to TRBD1. CDR3 loop: CASSSLTGGNTEAFF. CDR3 sequence (DNA): TGTGCCAGCAGTTCCCTCACAGGGGGCAACACTGAAGCTTTCTTT.